The 11 T cell receptor beta chains listed next were all sequenced from one sample in a study of T cells in Graves' hyperthyroidism and ophthalmopathy. Using RNA transcripts as the source, TCR beta CDR3 regions were amplified. The primer set for the first-round RT-PCR of the TCR CDR3 was HTBI. Each CDR3 protein gets one entry after TCRdb re-called the multiplex PCR reads with MiXCR. The sample has 600,000 to 650,000 distinct CDR3 sequences, around 15% seen once. Sequenced material: blood. Receptors originate from a woman aged 25 to 39 with Graves' hyperthyroidism.

This clonotype was picked up many times. The V gene is TRBV20-1, the J gene TRBJ1-2, with 12 nucleotides matching TRBD1. The CDR3 has 13 residues. Germline V CDR1 and CDR2: DFQATT, SNEGSKA (reference sequence). V lost 7 bases to trimming and J lost 7 bases; unmatched junction nucleotides: 7. CDR3 DNA sequence: TGCAGTGTTCCGGGACAGGGGGCTCGTGGCTACACCTTC. Its translation: CSVPGQGARGYTF.

The chain links TRBV3-1 to TRBJ1-1; a possible D gene is TRBD1 (5 bases). Germline assignment: CDR1 LGHDT and CDR2 YNNKEL (reference sequence). This CDR3 has 12 residues. Trimming stripped 4 bases from V and 11 bases from J, with 14 bases between. The CDR3 protein is CASSRAQGAAFF. CDR3 in DNA: TGTGCCAGCAGCCGTGCTCAGGGTGCGGCTTTCTTT.

The V gene is TRBV24-1, the J gene TRBJ1-2; 8 nucleotides agree with TRBD1. This CDR3 is built from 12 residues. The germline V gene encodes CDR1 KGHDR and CDR2 SFDVKD. Germline trimming cut 5 bases from V and 7 bases from J; bases unmatched to any gene: 2. CDR3 DNA: TGTGCCACCAGTGCACAGGGGGTTGGCTACACCTTC. This sequence encodes CATSAQGVGYTF.

This clonotype was detected many times. The gene calls are TRBV5-1 and TRBJ2-1; 7 nucleotides align to TRBD2. The CDR3 consists of 15 residues. From germline, CDR1 is SGHRS and CDR2 YFSETQ. The trim removed 0 bases at V and 5 bases at J, leaving 5 bases unmatched. In DNA form, the CDR3 reads TGCGCCAGCAGCTTGGCTAGCGGCCTGGACAATGAGCAGTTCTTC. Its translation: CASSLASGLDNEQFF.

Of note for this clonotype: Being one base from a much bigger clone, this may be a read error. The CDR3 DNA is TGTGCCAGCAGGACTAGCGGGAGAGCAACCTACGAGCTGTACTTC. Protein sequence: CASRTSGRATYELYF. The chain uses TRBV6-1 and TRBJ2-7, with 12 positions matching TRBD2. This CDR3 is 15 amino acids long. Germline lookup yields CDR1 MNHNS and CDR2 SASEGT.

This clonotype was counted between two and nine times. With a much larger clone just one base away, this may be a read error. This chain joins TRBV6-2 or TRBV6-3 and TRBJ2-2, with D perhaps matching TRBD1 (6 bases). CDR3 length: 13 residues. The V gene's germline CDR1 is MNHEY and CDR2 SVGEGT. CDR3 amino acids: CASSPGDTGELVF. CDR3 nucleotide sequence: TGTGCCAGCAGTCCAGGGGACACCGGGGAGCTGGTTTTT.

This clonotype was detected many times. V usage is TRBV6-5 and J usage is TRBJ2-2; a weak D match, TRBD2 (6 bases). CDR1 and CDR2 from the germline V gene are MNHEY and SVGAGI. This CDR3 is 14 amino acids long. The V and J ends lost 2 bases and 5 bases respectively, with 9 bases between them. Written as DNA, the CDR3 is TGTGCCAGCAGTTACACCGGGGGAACCGGGGAGCTGTTTTTT. Amino acid sequence: CASSYTGGTGELFF.

This sequence joins TRBV12-3 or TRBV12-4 and TRBJ2-1; 10 positions agree with TRBD1. CDR3 length: 14 amino acids. J was trimmed by 8 bases and V by 2 bases; bases with no gene match: 3. The CDR3 DNA sequence: TGTGCCAGCAGTTTATCGGACAGGGGGGATGAGCAGTTCTTC. Protein: CASSLSDRGDEQFF.

This chain uses TRBV7-8 with TRBJ1-1, with 7 bases matching TRBD1. Germline loops: CDR1 SGHVS, CDR2 FQNEAQ. The CDR3 totals 17 residues. The trim removed 2 bases at V and 5 bases at J, leaving 14 bases unmatched. The CDR3 DNA follows: TGTGCCAGCAGCTTACAGGCATACAGGACAGGAGGAACTGAAGCTTTCTTT. It is translated as CASSLQAYRTGGTEAFF. Looking up the rest from reference TRBV7-8 and TRBJ1-1 gives the full variable domain: GAGVSQSPRYKVAKRGQDVALRCDPISGHVSLFWYQQALGQGPEFLTYFQNEAQLDKSGLPSDRFFAERPEGSVSTLKIQRTQQEDSAVYLCASSLQAYRTGGTEAFFGQGTRLTVV.

There are a few counts of this clonotype. V and J are TRBV7-3 and TRBJ2-2, with 8 bases that match TRBD2. CDR1 is SGHTA and CDR2 is FQGTGA in the germline V gene. V shed 0 bases and J 4 bases; nucleotides not matched to a gene: 4. CDR3 length: 16 amino acids. The CDR3 reads CASSLTAGEGTGELFF. CDR3 nucleotide sequence: TGTGCCAGCAGCTTAACAGCGGGAGAGGGCACCGGGGAGCTGTTTTTT.

This clonotype occurred many times. The chain recombines TRBV28 with TRBJ2-1; 7 bases map to TRBD1. There are 15 residues in the CDR3. Germline CDR1 and CDR2: MDHEN and SYDVKM. With V trimmed by 4 bases and J by 5 bases, 8 bases remained unmatched. CDR3 sequence reads: CASSSPGGRDNEQFF. CDR3 nucleotides: TGTGCCAGCAGTTCCCCAGGGGGTAGGGACAATGAGCAGTTCTTC.